Listed here are 26 T cell receptor beta chains from one sample, sequenced in a study of beta chain features in type 1 diabetes. Sequencing targeted expressed TCRB transcripts, as all isolated RNA had been reverse transcribed. Profiled with immunoSEQ multiplex PCR; TCRdb holds only in-frame clones, not every one. Of about 360,000 clones in the sample, around 13% were seen once. The material sequenced was naive CD4+ T cells from blood. Receptors were obtained from a man aged 18 to 35 in good health.

This chain connects TRBV11-3 to TRBJ2-2; 7 bases align to TRBD1. Germline V lookup: CDR1 SGHNT, CDR2 YENEEA. The CDR3 has 15 amino acids. The ends lost 6 bases at V and 1 base at J; junction bases unmatched: 5. The CDR3 nucleotides are TGTGCCAGCAGTAGAGGGGGCTTGAACACCGGGGAGCTGTTTTTT. Amino acid sequence: CASSRGGLNTGELFF.

The rearrangement links TRBV18 to TRBJ1-2; D ambiguous. Trimming stripped 3 bases from V and 7 bases from J, with 18 bases between. Germline CDR1 and CDR2: KGHSH and LQKENI. The CDR3 runs to 15 residues. CDR3 nucleotides: TGTGCCAGCTCACCCGCTGGGCCCCAACCTACTGGCTACACCTTC. Its translation is CASSPAGPQPTGYTF.

The CDR3 reads CAWSLERVRGYTF. CDR3 DNA: TGTGCCTGGAGTTTGGAGAGGGTGAGAGGCTACACCTTC. This chain joins TRBV30 and TRBJ1-2; D remains ambiguous. With 2 bases removed from V and 8 bases from J, the gap between germline ends came to 15 bases. The CDR3 is 13 amino acids. Germline V lookup: CDR1 GTSNPN, CDR2 SVGIG (reference sequence).

This clone was counted between two and nine times. The CDR3 DNA is TGTGCCAGCAGTTACTCGCGAGGCCCCTACACCTTC. As protein: CASSYSRGPYTF. The J gene is TRBJ1-2, the V gene TRBV6-5; D call uncertain. Trimming left V 0 bases short and J 10 bases short, with 9 bases between. CDR3 length: 12 amino acids. Germline lookup yields CDR1 MNHEY and CDR2 SVGAGI.

This clone occurred a few times. The rearrangement joins TRBV30 to TRBJ1-2; D gene unclear. Germline V CDR1 and CDR2: GTSNPN, SVGIG (reference sequence). The CDR3 runs to 12 residues. V shed 7 bases and J shed 8 bases, with 17 bases lying between them. This chain's CDR3 is CASTPGVYGYTF. CDR3 DNA: TGTGCCTCGACTCCGGGTGTATACGGCTACACCTTC.

This clone was seen only a few times. The V and J genes are TRBV9 and TRBJ2-1; 7 nucleotides line up with TRBD1. This CDR3 is built from 16 residues. Trimming cost V 0 bases and J 10 bases; bases outside gene matches: 13. CDR1 SGDLS and CDR2 YYNGEE come from the germline V gene. CDR3 amino acids: CASSVAPLTGADEQFF. The CDR3 DNA is TGTGCCAGCAGCGTAGCCCCTCTAACAGGGGCCGACGAGCAGTTCTTC.

This chain connects TRBV6-6 to TRBJ1-6; D unclear. Germline V gene sequence: CDR1 MNHNY, CDR2 SVGAGI (reference sequence). V lost 5 bases and J lost 9, with 14 bases in between. The CDR3 spans 14 residues. The CDR3 region is CASSLPSGVSPLHF. The CDR3 nucleotides are TGTGCCAGCAGTCTCCCCAGCGGGGTTTCACCCCTCCACTTT.

The chain recombines TRBV7-6 with TRBJ1-4, with 7 positions matching TRBD1. V lost 5 bases, J lost 0 bases, and 3 bases stayed unmatched. The germline V gene encodes CDR1 SGHVS and CDR2 FNYEAQ. The CDR3 has 15 residues. The CDR3 DNA sequence: TGTGCCAGCAGCCCCGGACAGGCAACTAATGAAAAACTGTTTTTT. This encodes CASSPGQATNEKLFF.

This clone occurred a few times. The J gene is TRBJ2-1, the V gene TRBV28, with D perhaps matching TRBD1 (6 bases). The V end lost 3 bases, the J end lost 2 bases, and 14 bases lay between the germline ends. Germline CDR1 MDHEN, CDR2 SYDVKM. The CDR3 consists of 16 residues. The CDR3 DNA reads as TGTGCCAGCAGTTTCAGACAGGCCCGTCCCTACAATGAGCAGTTCTTC. It translates to CASSFRQARPYNEQFF.

The chain couples TRBV10-3 to TRBJ1-3; D unclear. Per germline, CDR1 ENHRY and CDR2 SYGVKD. The CDR3 sequence is 15 residues long. V lost 4 bases and J lost 3, with 13 bases in between. The CDR3, as DNA: TGTGCCATCAGTGGTATTTTAGGAGATGGAAACACCATATATTTT. Residues: CAISGILGDGNTIYF.

This clone occurred a few times. This sequence joins TRBV11-1 and TRBJ2-5; 7 bases map to TRBD1. Germline CDR1 SGHAT, CDR2 FQDESV (reference sequence). V lost 6 bases and J lost 2; bases outside the gene matches: 3. There are 13 residues in the CDR3. CDR3 in DNA: TGTGCCAGCAGTAACAGGGGTCAAGAGACCCAGTACTTC. Translation gives CASSNRGQETQYF. The full variable domain, with the rest looked up from reference TRBV11-1 and TRBJ2-5, is EAEVAQSPRYKITEKSQAVAFWCDPISGHATLYWYRQILGQGPELLVQFQDESVVDDSQLPKDRFSAERLKGVDSTLKIQPAELGDSAMYLCASSNRGQETQYFGPGTRLLVL.

This chain uses TRBV9 with TRBJ2-2, with 12 bases fitting TRBD2. Germline CDR1 SGDLS, CDR2 YYNGEE. There are 17 residues in the CDR3. The V segment lost 0 bases and the J segment 7 bases; nucleotides outside the gene matches: 7. CDR3 DNA: TGTGCCAGCAGCGTAGCGGGACTAGCGGGTCTGGGCGGGGAGCTGTTTTTT. Protein product: CASSVAGLAGLGGELFF.

J is TRBJ2-7 and V is TRBV6-5, with D maybe TRBD2 (7 bases). Trimming removed 2 bases at V and 2 bases at J, with 16 bases between. The CDR3 consists of 16 residues. Per the germline V gene, CDR1 is MNHEY and CDR2 is SVGAGI. In nucleotides, the CDR3 is TGTGCCAGCAGTTACACCGGCGGGGGCGACACCTACGAGCAGTACTTC. As protein: CASSYTGGGDTYEQYF.

This clone was counted a few times. V and J are TRBV4-1 and TRBJ1-1, with unresolved D. Germline CDR1 reads MGHRA; CDR2 reads YSYEKL. There are 13 residues in the CDR3. Trimming pared 0 bases from V and 4 bases from J, leaving 6 bases between. CDR3 DNA: TGCGCCAGCAGCCAAGATCAAGCCACTGAAGCTTTCTTT. As protein: CASSQDQATEAFF.

V gene TRBV15 combines with J gene TRBJ1-2; D is ambiguous. The CDR3 length is 13 residues. Trimming took off 0 bases at V and 8 bases at J, with 10 bases between the two ends. Germline CDR1 is LNHNV and CDR2 is YYDKDF (reference sequence). The CDR3 is CATSRDSWAGYTF. CDR3 sequence (DNA): TGTGCCACCAGCAGAGATTCTTGGGCGGGCTACACCTTC.

In this sample, this clone turned up a few times. CDR3 bases: TGTGCCAGCAGCCAAGCTACTAGCGTTACCTACAATGAGCAGTTCTTC. Its translation is CASSQATSVTYNEQFF. The chain joins TRBV7-2 to TRBJ2-1; 7 nucleotides agree with TRBD2. The V gene's germline CDR1 is SGHTA and CDR2 FQGNSA. There are 16 residues in the CDR3. V was clipped by 5 bases and J by 2 bases; unmatched bases: 9.

This clone has only a few counts. This chain links TRBV4-1 with TRBJ2-6; weak D call: TRBD1 (5 bases). CDR1 is MGHRA and CDR2 is YSYEKL in the germline V gene. V lost 0 bases and J lost 0, with 6 bases in between. The CDR3 sequence is 16 residues long. The CDR3 nucleotides read TGCGCCAGCAGCCAAGACAGGGCCTCTGGGGCCAACGTCCTGACTTTC. This sequence encodes CASSQDRASGANVLTF.

The chain links TRBV5-1 to TRBJ1-1; 9 bases are shared with TRBD1. CDR1 and CDR2 from the germline V gene are SGHRS and YFSETQ. This CDR3 is built from 16 residues. With 4 bases clipped from V and 5 bases from J, the junction kept 12 bases outside the gene matches. The CDR3 sequence is CASSQSPGQGWTEAFF. The CDR3 coding sequence is TGCGCCAGCAGCCAGAGCCCGGGACAGGGCTGGACTGAAGCTTTCTTT.

This clone was seen a few times. The J gene is TRBJ2-1, the V gene TRBV6-5; tentatively, D is TRBD1 (6 bases). Trimming left V 5 bases short and J 9 bases short, with 17 bases between. Per the germline V gene, CDR1 is MNHEY and CDR2 is SVGAGI. The CDR3 runs to 14 residues. This CDR3 is CASSRSTGSGEQFF. The CDR3 nucleotides read TGTGCCAGCAGTAGAAGTACAGGGTCGGGTGAGCAGTTCTTC.

The chain is built from TRBV2 and TRBJ1-1; 9 bases fit TRBD1. J was trimmed by 6 bases and V by 3 bases; bases with no gene match: 8. Per the germline V gene, CDR1 is SNHLY and CDR2 is FYNNEI. The CDR3 is made up of 15 amino acids. DNA of the CDR3: TGTGCCAGCAGTGAGGACAGGGGCTTGGTTGCTGAAGCTTTCTTT. Translation gives CASSEDRGLVAEAFF.

This clone has a handful of counts. The sample contains more than one DNA sequence encoding this CDR3. The chain joins TRBV29-1 to TRBJ1-1; D uncertain. From germline, CDR1 is SQVTM and CDR2 ANQGSEA. This CDR3 contains 11 residues. V was shortened by 6 bases and J by 3 bases, with 8 bases between the two germline ends. The chain's CDR3 is CSVGRDTEAFF. For the CDR3, the DNA is TGCAGCGTAGGGAGGGACACTGAAGCTTTCTTT.

This clone came up a few times. The gene calls are TRBV6-1 and TRBJ1-2; the match to TRBD1 covers 9 bases. V trimming: 6 bases; J trimming: 4 bases; junction bases outside the gene matches: 6. This CDR3 contains 14 residues. CDR1 is MNHNS and CDR2 is SASEGT in the germline V gene. The CDR3 DNA sequence: TGTGCCAGCAGAAGGACAGGGGATCTCTATGGCTACACCTTC. Encoded protein: CASRRTGDLYGYTF.

This clone has a handful of counts. The V gene is TRBV7-2, the J gene TRBJ2-7, with 8 bases aligning to TRBD2. Per the germline V gene, CDR1 is SGHTA and CDR2 is FQGNSA. V shed 8 bases and J 5 bases; nucleotides not matched to a gene: 17. The CDR3 extends over 16 amino acids. The CDR3 sequence is CASRRGGSGRTDEQYF. DNA for the CDR3: TGTGCCAGCCGCCGAGGTGGGAGCGGGAGAACCGACGAGCAGTACTTC.

V is TRBV30 and J is TRBJ1-3; no firm D call. This CDR3 spans 13 amino acids. Trimming shortened V by 4 bases and J by 0 bases, and 7 bases separated the two germline ends. CDR1 and CDR2 (germline): GTSNPN, SVGIG (reference sequence). CDR3 nucleotides: TGTGCCTGGATCCGGGACTCTGGAAACACCATATATTTT. This translates into CAWIRDSGNTIYF. The whole variable domain, filled in from reference TRBV30 and TRBJ1-3, reads SQTIHQWPATLVQPVGSPLSLECTVEGTSNPNLYWYRQAAGRGLQLLFYSVGIGQISSEVPQNLSASRPQDRQFILSSKKLLLSDSGFYLCAWIRDSGNTIYFGEGSWLTVV.

The chain employs TRBV18 and TRBJ2-7; D uncertain. The CDR3 has 16 residues. Per germline, CDR1 KGHSH and CDR2 LQKENI. The V end was cut by 3 bases, the J end by 2 bases, with 17 bases between. CDR3 DNA sequence: TGTGCCAGCTCACCGCCGCTTTATGAGGAACCCTACGAGCAGTACTTC. Translating it yields CASSPPLYEEPYEQYF.

The chain carries TRBV4-2 and TRBJ1-2; perhaps TRBD1 as D (5 bases). Trimming pared 1 base from V and 4 bases from J, leaving 10 bases between. This CDR3 spans 14 amino acids. Looked up from germline, CDR1 is LGHNA and CDR2 is YNFKEQ. CDR3 sequence: CASSQATGTYGYTF. CDR3 in DNA: TGTGCCAGCAGCCAAGCTACAGGAACCTATGGCTACACCTTC.